One T cell receptor (beta chain) is described in this entry. Its recognized antigen is unknown. No much larger clone is present one base from it, and per-base qualities are unavailable. These data come from a study of CD8 T cells in ankylosing spondylitis (TCRdb year 2017). Study-wide context: The study set out to find disease-linked TCR variants by profiling T cell receptor beta repertoires in ankylosing spondylitis patients and healthy donors. In total, the full study cohort was made up of about 99 healthy donors and some 26 ankylosing spondylitis patients. Peripheral blood samples were taken, and synovial fluid was additionally collected from ankylosing spondylitis patients. The research as a whole found: Some TCR beta motif variants had previously been reported in synovial fluid and blood of reactive arthritis patients, which suggested common disease-initiation mechanisms. The disease-linked clones were reported to be significantly enriched in matched synovial fluid samples from ankylosing spondylitis patients. In peripheral blood, the disease-linked clones were found at relatively low frequencies and had a CD8+ phenotype. Blood from ankylosing spondylitis patients appeared to be characterized by a TCR beta motif composed of about eight highly homologous amino acid variants.

From its cysteine to its phenylalanine, the CDR3 spans 14 amino acids. Only the CDR3 DNA is retained, 42 bases long and in frame from the first base. Via the germline V gene, CDR1 is SGHVS and CDR2 FQNEAQ. V drops 1 base and J drops 6 bases, leaving 12 bases in between. The listed sequencing device is Illumina HiSeq 2500. TCR beta libraries were prepared by quantitative 5'-RACE with molecular barcodes. The study's own analysis went as follows. A new computational method, built on a probabilistic model of VDJ rearrangement, was used to identify disease-linked TCR variants. TCRdb ran its own pipeline on the public reads, namely fastp trimming at Q25 and MiXCR clone calling, and kept in-frame beta chains. Rows are combined by CDR3 protein, so each entry shows the most common genes and DNA. These V and J calls originate from TCRdb's pipeline instead of the authors' own analysis. The sample yields 150,000 or so distinct CDR3 sequences; 30% to 35% were counted once. The top ten constitute about 6% of the sample.

For each ankylosing spondylitis patient, the synovial fluid sample was matched to a blood sample from that same patient. The sequenced sample was synovial fluid, either unsorted or a sorted T cell fraction (not recorded which). Rearrangement joined TRBV7-8 to TRBJ1-1, with the D gene uncertain. This TCR derives from a male donor with ankylosing spondylitis. Here the CDR3 is given as CASSLVPGYPEAFF. The DNA sequence is TGTGCCAGCAGCTTAGTTCCTGGGTATCCTGAAGCTTTCTTT.